The present TCR beta chain was sequenced within a study of T cells in Graves' hyperthyroidism and ophthalmopathy. As for the study in general: The blood sample was taken at first diagnosis, before treatment began.

This clonotype was detected a few times. TCR beta CDR3 regions were amplified from RNA transcripts. The TCR CDR3 was amplified in a first-round RT-PCR using the HTBI primer set. TCRdb independently ran MiXCR on the multiplex PCR reads; one entry per CDR3 protein. The sample includes about 350,000 distinct CDR3 sequences, roughly 13% of them seen just once. Trimming removed 5 bases from V and 2 bases from J, with 10 bases in between. The CDR3 loop spans 15 amino acids. Germline CDR1 reads ENHRY; CDR2 reads SYGVKD. Exclusion of patients followed from uncontrolled infection, other autoimmune disease, pregnancy or lactation. The PBMCs were taken from 10 ml of fresh peripheral blood.

The chain links TRBV10-3 to TRBJ1-6, with a tentative D call TRBD1 (6 bases). The sequence derives from a woman aged 40 to 49 with Graves' ophthalmopathy. Input material: blood. The CDR3 DNA sequence: TGTGCCATCAGTCCGGGACAAGCCTATAATTCACCCCTCCACTTT. Amino acids: CAISPGQAYNSPLHF.